This T cell receptor beta chain was sequenced for a study of blood T cell repertoires in COVID-19. On the study more broadly: Donors in the United States, Italy and Spain gave samples during acute or convalescent COVID-19. T cells, B-cell-depleted T cells, or PBMCs supplied cDNA or gDNA.

In germline, CDR1 is SGHAT, CDR2 FQNNGV. The CDR3 covers 15 residues. Trimming pared 2 bases from V and 7 bases from J, leaving 17 bases between. Methods used by the authors: Quantification of nucleated cells was approximated via reference gene primer amplification. Only in-frame clones appear in the TCRdb table, and some are missing; sequencing was by immunoSEQ multiplex PCR. Clonal size and the V and J genes are those of that table, whereas D and trimming came from the DNA. The sample has some 97,000 clones, around four fifths seen once; the top ten hold 12%. This sequence originates from a woman in her 70s with acute or convalescent COVID-19. Sequencing was done on a sample of peripheral blood. V is TRBV11-2 and J is TRBJ1-2, with D uncertain. In nucleotides, the CDR3 is TGTGCCAGCAGCTTATCCCCTCGGGGTGAGGGTGGCTACACCTTC. The encoded protein is CASSLSPRGEGGYTF.